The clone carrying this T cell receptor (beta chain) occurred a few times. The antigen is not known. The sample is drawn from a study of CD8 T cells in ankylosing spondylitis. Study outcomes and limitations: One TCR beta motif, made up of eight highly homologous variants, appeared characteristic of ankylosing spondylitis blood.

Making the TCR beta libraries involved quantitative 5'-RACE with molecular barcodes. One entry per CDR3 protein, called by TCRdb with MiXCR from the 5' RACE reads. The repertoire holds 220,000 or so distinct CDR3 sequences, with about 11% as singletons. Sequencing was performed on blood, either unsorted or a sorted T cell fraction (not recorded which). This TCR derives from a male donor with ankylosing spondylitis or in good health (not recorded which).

The CDR3 is CASSQDPGGNQPQHF. The CDR3 DNA is TGTGCCAGCAGCCAAGATCCGGGGGGCAATCAGCCCCAGCATTTT. The chain links TRBV4-2 to TRBJ1-5; D possibly corresponds to TRBD1 (5 bases). Per germline, CDR1 LGHNA and CDR2 YNFKEQ. Trimming pared 0 bases from V and 2 bases from J, leaving 8 bases between. This CDR3 spans 15 amino acids.